This TCR beta chain was retrieved from a study of blood T cell repertoires in COVID-19. In the study overall: Acute and convalescent COVID-19 samples came from the United States, Italy and Spain.

The method was immunoSEQ multiplex PCR; TCRdb's version includes in-frame clones alone and lacks a portion of them. The data hold under 150,000 clones, with approximately 80% observed a single time. The CDR3 sequence is 12 residues long. V gave up 7 bases and J gave up 6 bases, with 13 bases separating them. Germline assignment: CDR1 MNHEY and CDR2 SVGAGI. What was sequenced was peripheral blood. This receptor was taken from a man aged 35-49 years with active or convalescent COVID-19. V and J are TRBV6-5 and TRBJ2-7, with D possibly being TRBD2 (5 bases). The CDR3 nucleotides are TGTGCCAGCAATGGACGGGGTTCCGAGCAGTACTTC. It specifies CASNGRGSEQYF.